This TCR beta chain was sequenced for a study of T cell responses to AZD1222 COVID-19 vaccine. Study-level findings and limits: Reportedly, nearly half the spike-specific TCRs target unmutated variant regions.

With respect to this clone: Its cognate antigen is unknown.

Using immunoSEQ multiplex PCR, the repertoire was profiled, and TCRdb retains in-frame clones only, with some absent. The profile shows 80,000 to 100,000 clones, over 75% of them singletons. CDR1 MGHRA and CDR2 YSYEKL come from the germline V gene. The CDR3 consists of 15 residues. Trimming took 6 bases from V and 4 from J; bases not matched to a gene: 8. This chain connects TRBV4-1 to TRBJ2-5, with 10 bases matching TRBD2. This sequence originates from an adult who received the AZD1222 COVID-19 vaccine. Sequenced material: peripheral blood, taken 28 days after the second AZD1222 dose. For the CDR3, the DNA is TGCGCCAGCAGTTCCCAGCGGGGGGGTTCAGAGACCCAGTACTTC. It translates to CASSSQRGGSETQYF.